Following are 17 T cell receptor beta chains from one sample sequenced in a study of blood T cells in healthy people across ages. Together with a sample-barcoded 5' primer, a J-beta primer mix was included in a second PCR lasting roughly 6 to 12 cycles. TCRdb used MiXCR to reprocess the 5' RACE reads, holding one entry per CDR3 protein. The top ten clones hold roughly 13% of a sample with about 940,000 distinct CDR3 sequences, 45% to 50% of them seen once. The sequenced sample was blood. The receptors come from a man aged 25 to 40 in good health.

The gene calls are TRBV15 and TRBJ1-5, with a weak D call TRBD1 (5 bases). V lost 0 bases to trimming and J lost 7 bases, with 13 bases between them. CDR1 and CDR2 (germline): LNHNV, YYDKDF (reference sequence). The CDR3 is made up of 15 amino acids. The DNA for the CDR3 is TGTGCCACCAGCAGAGATCTTGGGGGTTCGCAGCCCCAGCATTTT. Translating gives CATSRDLGGSQPQHF.

Points on this clonotype: No DNA is shown, since the ends of the CDR3 on it are uncertain; the CDR3 is the one TCRdb lists. The chain is built from TRBV4-1 and TRBJ2-3; the tabulated D call, TRBD2, remains unverified against the DNA. The CDR3 numbers 14 amino acids, ends counted. Germline values: CDR1 MGHRA, CDR2 YSYEKL. CDR3 amino acids: CASSQVASGSRGYF.

The chain is built from TRBV3-1 and TRBJ1-2, with D possibly matching TRBD1 (5 bases). CDR1 and CDR2 (germline): LGHDT, YNNKEL (reference sequence). This CDR3 comprises 14 residues. Trimming cost V 0 bases and J 4 bases, with 9 bases left between them. In DNA form, the CDR3 reads TGTGCCAGCAGCCAAGATTCCGGGGGCTATGGCTACACCTTC. Translation gives CASSQDSGGYGYTF.

The chain uses TRBV20-1 and TRBJ1-2; D not resolved. The germline CDR1 and CDR2 sequences are DFQATT and SNEGSKA (reference sequence). This CDR3 contains 10 residues. CDR3 sequence reads: CNSSNYGYTF. DNA of the CDR3: TGCAACTCCAGTAACTATGGCTACACCTTC.

The chain is built from TRBV5-6 and TRBJ2-3; the match to TRBD2 covers 11 bases. Germline V gene data show CDR1 as SGHDT and CDR2 as YYEEEE. The CDR3 totals 16 residues. Germline trimming cut 3 bases from V and 1 base from J; bases unmatched to any gene: 4. As DNA, the CDR3 is TGTGCCAGCAGCTCGGGACTAGCGGACCGCACAGATACGCAGTATTTT. Translated: CASSSGLADRTDTQYF.

The gene calls are TRBV12-3 or TRBV12-4 and TRBJ2-1; the match to TRBD2 covers 8 bases. The CDR3 spans 16 residues. The trim removed 3 bases at V and 2 bases at J, leaving 6 bases unmatched. The CDR3 bases are TGTGCCAGCAGTTTGAATAGCGGGGAAGCCTACAATGAGCAGTTCTTC. This sequence encodes CASSLNSGEAYNEQFF.

This clonotype has more than one count but fewer than ten. This chain uses TRBV12-3 or TRBV12-4 with TRBJ1-2, with unresolved D. Trimming left V 6 bases short and J 1 base short, with 9 bases between. This CDR3 has 13 amino acids. This chain's CDR3 is CASSLQINYGYTF. As DNA, the CDR3 is TGTGCCAGCAGCCTTCAGATTAACTATGGCTACACCTTC.

The V gene is TRBV12-3 or TRBV12-4, the J gene TRBJ2-3, with D uncertain. V lost 3 bases to trimming and J lost 1 base, with 14 bases between them. The CDR3 contains 16 residues. The CDR3 reads CASSFRSLRGTDTQYF. DNA of the CDR3: TGTGCCAGCAGTTTTCGGTCCTTAAGGGGCACAGATACGCAGTATTTT.

This clonotype came up a few times. V gene TRBV7-9 combines with J gene TRBJ2-1; 7 nucleotides align to TRBD1. V lost 7 bases, J lost 5 bases, and 8 bases stayed unmatched. This CDR3 spans 14 amino acids. Germline CDR1 is SEHNR and CDR2 is FQNEAQ (reference sequence). The CDR3 nucleotides are TGTGCCAGCACCCTGGGACAGTTAGACAATGAGCAGTTCTTC. Translating gives CASTLGQLDNEQFF. Drawing the rest from reference TRBV7-9 and TRBJ2-1, the complete variable domain is DTGVSQNPRHKITKRGQNVTFRCDPISEHNRLYWYRQTLGQGPEFLTYFQNEAQLEKSRLLSDRFSAERPKGSFSTLEIQRTEQGDSAMYLCASTLGQLDNEQFFGPGTRLTVL.

Only a few counts were recorded for this clonotype. The genes are TRBV18 and TRBJ1-1; 7 nucleotides line up with TRBD1. Germline V gene sequence: CDR1 KGHSH, CDR2 LQKENI. The CDR3 loop spans 15 amino acids. V shed 2 bases, J shed 4 bases, and the junction held 7 bases outside the gene matches. CDR3 loop: CASSPMTGSGTEAFF. The CDR3 region has the DNA TGTGCCAGCTCACCAATGACAGGGTCTGGCACTGAAGCTTTCTTT.

This clonotype occurred a few times. CDR3 bases: TGTGCCAGCAGCACAGCTAGGAACGAAGAGACCCAGTACTTC. This encodes CASSTARNEETQYF. The chain recombines TRBV12-1 with TRBJ2-5. TRBV12-1 counts as a pseudogene. CDR3 length equals 14 residues.

The chain combines TRBV27 with TRBJ1-6; 10 bases are a match to TRBD1. Trimming removed 8 bases from V and 3 bases from J; junction bases left unmatched: 7. The CDR3 length is 16 residues. Germline V lookup: CDR1 MNHEY, CDR2 SMNVEV (reference sequence). The DNA of the CDR3 is TGTGCCAGCGGAGTGGACAGGGGGATCTATAATTCACCCCTCCACTTT. Its translation: CASGVDRGIYNSPLHF.

This clonotype was counted between two and nine times. The chain combines TRBV24-1 with TRBJ2-5, with D perhaps TRBD2 (6 bases). In germline, CDR1 is KGHDR, CDR2 SFDVKD. The length of the CDR3 is 15 residues. V was pared by 4 bases and J by 5 bases, with 16 bases between. The CDR3 reads CATSDPGSRWETQYF. The CDR3 bases are TGTGCCACCAGTGACCCCGGGAGTCGATGGGAGACCCAGTACTTC.

This clonotype was counted between two and nine times. The chain recombines TRBV20-1 with TRBJ1-2; no clear D gene. The CDR3 length is 11 residues. V dropped 5 bases and J dropped 4 bases, with 8 bases sitting between them. Germline CDR1 is DFQATT and CDR2 is SNEGSKA (reference sequence). The CDR3 spells CSAVLAYGYTF. CDR3 coding DNA: TGCAGTGCTGTTCTCGCCTATGGCTACACCTTC.

The chain joins TRBV18 to TRBJ1-6; 10 bases map to TRBD1. The ends lost 3 bases at V and 8 bases at J; junction bases unmatched: 7. The CDR3 contains 16 residues. Per germline, CDR1 KGHSH and CDR2 LQKENI. CDR3 region: CASSPRQGARDSPLHF. Here the CDR3 DNA reads TGTGCCAGCTCACCGCGACAGGGGGCCCGAGATTCACCCCTCCACTTT.

The chain recombines TRBV4-1 with TRBJ1-5; 10 bases line up with TRBD1. V shed 3 bases and J 6 bases; nucleotides not matched to a gene: 5. Germline lookup yields CDR1 MGHRA and CDR2 YSYEKL. The CDR3 covers 15 residues. CDR3 bases: TGCGCCAGCAGCCAGGGACAGGGGACGGGTCAGCCCCAGCATTTT. Protein sequence: CASSQGQGTGQPQHF.

The chain couples TRBV6-1 to TRBJ2-5; 7 positions match TRBD1. The closer fit of TRBJ2-7 to the DNA end suggests the J call may be wrong. The germline V gene encodes CDR1 MNHNS and CDR2 SASEGT. The CDR3 length is 13 residues. The CDR3 DNA is TGTGCCATTCCCGGGACAGCAACTTACGAGCAGTACTTC. Translated, it gives CAIPGTATYEQYF.